This passage covers 25 T cell receptor beta chains from one sample sequenced in a study of cytomegalovirus exposure and HLA in healthy donors. Assay: immunoSEQ multiplex PCR; the TCRdb copy retains only in-frame clones and omits some. The table has 150,000 to 200,000 clones, roughly 77% seen once. The specimen was PBMCs. The source is a woman aged 25 to 39 in good health and CMV-seronegative.

The CDR3 here is CASRSDRGRNYEQYF. CDR3 nucleotides: TGTGCCAGCAGATCCGACAGGGGGAGAAACTACGAGCAGTACTTC. The chain combines TRBV6-5 with TRBJ2-7, with 9 bases lining up with TRBD1. The V segment lost 6 bases and the J segment 3 bases; nucleotides outside the gene matches: 9. The CDR3 loop spans 15 amino acids. Looked up from germline, CDR1 is MNHEY and CDR2 is SVGAGI.

The V call is TRBV9, the J call TRBJ2-5, with TRBD1 matching over 7 bases. Trimming took 4 bases from V and 5 from J; bases not matched to a gene: 5. Germline V gene sequence: CDR1 SGDLS, CDR2 YYNGEE. This CDR3 contains 13 residues. The CDR3 region has the DNA TGTGCCAGCAGCCCAACAGGGGCCGAGACCCAGTACTTC. Translation: CASSPTGAETQYF.

This clone has only one observation. The chain uses TRBV6-1 and TRBJ1-5; 10 bases map to TRBD1. The V gene's germline CDR1 is MNHNS and CDR2 SASEGT. There are 15 residues in the CDR3. Trimming removed 7 bases from V and 4 bases from J; junction bases left unmatched: 7. The CDR3 DNA reads TGTGCCAGCATCTATGACAGGGGGCGAAATCAGCCCCAGCATTTT. Translated: CASIYDRGRNQPQHF.

V and J are TRBV29-1 and TRBJ1-2; a weak D match, TRBD1 (5 bases). V was trimmed by 4 bases and J by 4 bases, leaving 13 bases between them. Per the germline V gene, CDR1 is SQVTM and CDR2 is ANQGSEA. This CDR3 has 13 amino acids. The CDR3 bases are TGCAGCGTTGGGGTCAGGGCTGGCTATGGCTACACCTTC. Its translation: CSVGVRAGYGYTF. Full variable domain (missing parts from reference TRBV29-1 and TRBJ1-2): SAVISQKPSRDICQRGTSLTIQCQVDSQVTMMFWYRQQPGQSLTLIATANQGSEATYESGFVIDKFPISRPNLTFSTLTVSNMSPEDSSIYLCSVGVRAGYGYTFGSGTRLTVV.

This sequence joins TRBV6-4 and TRBJ2-2, with 7 bases matching TRBD1. Germline CDR1 MRHNA, CDR2 SNTAGT. After removal of 6 bases from V and 5 bases from J, the junction contained 6 bases not matched to a gene. The CDR3 spans 14 residues. CDR3 DNA sequence: TGTGCCAGCAGGCGACAGGGAAGTACCGGGGAGCTGTTTTTT. Protein sequence: CASRRQGSTGELFF.

CDR3 nucleotide sequence: TGTGCCAGCAGCCCCAGTTCGCGGGAAGTTAACGAGCAGTACTTC. Translating gives CASSPSSREVNEQYF. J is TRBJ2-7 and V is TRBV7-4; weak D call: TRBD2 (6 bases). Germline V gene lookup returns CDR1 SGHVT and CDR2 SQSDAQ. The CDR3 is 15 residues long. V lost 5 bases to trimming and J lost 5 bases, with 19 bases between them.

A remark on this clone: The junction departs from the called germline gene at one end, perhaps through a read error. The chain combines TRBV23-1 with TRBJ2-2; 7 nucleotides match TRBD1. TRBV23-1 is known as an ORF, though its function is uncertain. The CDR3 contains 19 residues. This chain's CDR3 is CASNQTAPLQGPNTGELFF. CDR3 sequence (DNA): TGCGCCAGCAATCAAACAGCCCCCCTACAGGGGCCCAACACCGGGGAGCTGTTTTTT.

This clone occurred a few times. V usage is TRBV9 and J usage is TRBJ2-7, with a weak D call TRBD1 (6 bases). Germline lookup yields CDR1 SGDLS and CDR2 YYNGEE. V was cut by 4 bases and J by 0 bases, with 14 bases left in between. There are 15 residues in the CDR3. CDR3 in amino acids: CASSLRQAPSYEQYF. The CDR3 nucleotides are TGTGCCAGCAGCCTCCGACAGGCACCCTCCTACGAGCAGTACTTC.

The chain uses TRBV5-1 and TRBJ2-7, with D possibly TRBD2 on 5 matching bases. CDR3 length: 15 residues. V was clipped by 6 bases and J by 0 bases, with 16 bases between them. CDR1 and CDR2 from the germline V gene are SGHRS and YFSETQ. The CDR3 DNA is TGCGCCAGCAAATCTCGGACGGGGAGCTCCTACGAGCAGTACTTC. This encodes CASKSRTGSSYEQYF.

The rearrangement links TRBV11-2 to TRBJ1-6; 9 bases align to TRBD1. V lost 2 bases and J lost 7; bases outside the gene matches: 6. The CDR3 spans 16 residues. CDR1 is SGHAT, CDR2 FQNNGV, per germline. The CDR3 nucleotides read TGTGCCAGCAGCTTAATGGGGGGGACAGGGAATTCACCCCTCCACTTT. Its translation is CASSLMGGTGNSPLHF.

This chain connects TRBV7-9 to TRBJ2-2, with D maybe TRBD2 (5 bases). V shed 11 bases and J shed 6 bases, with 13 bases lying between them. Germline loops: CDR1 SEHNR, CDR2 FQNEAQ (reference sequence). This CDR3 is built from 12 residues. The CDR3 DNA sequence: TGTGCCTGCGGGCGGATTCCCGGGGAGCTGTTTTTT. This encodes CACGRIPGELFF.

In this sample, this clone turned up once. The chain combines TRBV5-1 with TRBJ2-3, with 9 nucleotides matching TRBD1. Losses at the gene ends were 3 bases for V and 3 bases for J; bases not matched to a gene: 8. The CDR3 is made up of 16 amino acids. Germline V gene lookup returns CDR1 SGHRS and CDR2 YFSETQ. This CDR3 reads CASSWGPGTGTDTQYF. CDR3 nucleotide sequence: TGCGCCAGCAGCTGGGGGCCCGGGACAGGGACAGATACGCAGTATTTT.

The chain uses TRBV19 and TRBJ1-5; D perhaps matches TRBD1 (6 bases). The germline V gene has CDR1 LNHDA and CDR2 SQIVND (reference sequence). V lost 7 bases and J 5 bases, leaving 15 bases between the germline ends. This CDR3 has 14 residues. CDR3 DNA: TGTGCCAGTAAGGCGGCAGGGGTTTATCAGCCCCAGCATTTT. Protein sequence: CASKAAGVYQPQHF.

The chain carries TRBV19 and TRBJ1-5, with D possibly being TRBD1 (5 bases). Trimming took off 1 base at V and 1 base at J, with 11 bases between the two ends. The V gene's germline CDR1 is LNHDA and CDR2 SQIVND (reference sequence). The CDR3 length is 16 residues. The CDR3 protein is CASSIVQGRSNQPQHF. For the CDR3, the DNA is TGTGCCAGTAGTATAGTGCAGGGTAGGAGCAATCAGCCCCAGCATTTT.

This chain joins TRBV28 and TRBJ1-2; no reliable D call. V gave up 6 bases and J gave up 1 base, with 9 bases separating them. The V gene's germline CDR1 is MDHEN and CDR2 SYDVKM. The CDR3 covers 13 residues. The CDR3 spells CASRSSGNYGYTF. In nucleotides, the CDR3 is TGTGCCAGCAGATCCTCCGGTAACTATGGCTACACCTTC.

This sequence joins TRBV29-1 and TRBJ1-1; 7 nucleotides match TRBD1. Germline CDR1 and CDR2: SQVTM and ANQGSEA. The length of the CDR3 is 16 residues. V lost 3 bases, J lost 0 bases, and 10 bases stayed unmatched. The CDR3 region is CSVESLRTGMNTEAFF. The CDR3 nucleotides read TGCAGCGTTGAGTCACTTCGGACAGGCATGAACACTGAAGCTTTCTTT.

This clone was observed once. The CDR3 bases are TGCGCCAGCAGCTCAGGAACCGGGACAGGCTTTATTGGGGCCAAAAACATTCAGTACTTC. Encoded protein: CASSSGTGTGFIGAKNIQYF. This chain joins TRBV5-1 and TRBJ2-4; 8 bases line up with TRBD1. Germline CDR1 SGHRS, CDR2 YFSETQ. The length of the CDR3 is 20 residues. J was trimmed by 1 base and V by 3 bases; bases with no gene match: 18.

The rearrangement links TRBV9 to TRBJ2-1, with 10 bases lining up with TRBD2. Germline lookup yields CDR1 SGDLS and CDR2 YYNGEE. J was trimmed by 3 bases and V by 4 bases; bases with no gene match: 10. There are 17 residues in the CDR3. The CDR3 bases are TGTGCCAGCAGCCCCTCTTTCCTAGCGGGAGTCTACAATGAGCAGTTCTTC. This translates into CASSPSFLAGVYNEQFF.

This chain uses TRBV2 with TRBJ1-5, with unresolved D. Germline V gene lookup returns CDR1 SNHLY and CDR2 FYNNEI. CDR3 length: 14 residues. V lost 3 bases and J 0 bases, leaving 6 bases between the germline ends. For the CDR3, the DNA is TGTGCCAGCAGTGACCCGTATAGCAATCAGCCCCAGCATTTT. This sequence encodes CASSDPYSNQPQHF. Looking up the rest from reference TRBV2 and TRBJ1-5 gives the full variable domain: EPEVTQTPSHQVTQMGQEVILRCVPISNHLYFYWYRQILGQKVEFLVSFYNNEISEKSEIFDDQFSVERPDGSNFTLKIRSTKLEDSAMYFCASSDPYSNQPQHFGDGTRLSIL.

The table lists this clone with a count of one. The chain links TRBV18 to TRBJ1-4, with D possibly being TRBD1 (6 bases). The germline CDR1 and CDR2 sequences are KGHSH and LQKENI. The V end was cut by 2 bases, the J end by 5 bases, with 12 bases between. The CDR3 is made up of 15 amino acids. The CDR3 DNA follows: TGTGCCAGCTCACCAATGGGCGGACAGAATGAAAAACTGTTTTTT. Translated, it gives CASSPMGGQNEKLFF.

The rearrangement uses TRBV19 and TRBJ1-2; TRBD1 might be the D (5 bases). The CDR3 spans 15 residues. V was trimmed by 7 bases and J by 4 bases, leaving 19 bases between them. Looked up from germline, CDR1 is LNHDA and CDR2 is SQIVND (reference sequence). The CDR3 sequence: CASTPSAGVGYGYTF. The CDR3, as DNA: TGTGCCAGTACCCCGTCGGCGGGGGTGGGCTATGGCTACACCTTC.

This chain uses TRBV29-1 with TRBJ2-7, with D possibly TRBD1 on 6 matching bases. The CDR3 is 12 amino acids. Germline lookup yields CDR1 SQVTM and CDR2 ANQGSEA. Trimming removed 7 bases at V and 3 bases at J, with 13 bases between. CDR3 sequence: CSGGQTLYEQYF. For the CDR3, the DNA is TGCAGCGGGGGGCAGACACTCTACGAGCAGTACTTC.

This clone was picked up a small number of times. This chain joins TRBV28 and TRBJ1-5; the D is unclear. The CDR3 covers 12 residues. The germline V gene encodes CDR1 MDHEN and CDR2 SYDVKM. The V end was cut by 5 bases, the J end by 3 bases, with 5 bases between. The CDR3 spells CASSLLNQPQHF. CDR3 nucleotide sequence: TGTGCCAGCAGTCTTCTCAATCAGCCCCAGCATTTT.

The chain carries TRBV4-1 and TRBJ2-5; D might be TRBD2 (7 bases). The V gene's germline CDR1 is MGHRA and CDR2 YSYEKL. Trimming removed 2 bases at V and 2 bases at J, with 12 bases between. CDR3 length: 15 residues. CDR3 in amino acids: CASSQTGGPQETQYF. DNA for the CDR3: TGCGCCAGCAGCCAAACCGGGGGGCCACAAGAGACCCAGTACTTC.

This chain links TRBV5-4 with TRBJ1-4, with D perhaps TRBD1 (6 bases). The V gene lost 0 bases and the J gene lost 8 bases, with 8 bases spanning the gap. The CDR3 runs 13 residues. Germline CDR1 and CDR2: SGHNT and YYREEE (reference sequence). For the CDR3, the DNA is TGTGCCAGCAGCTTGGAGGACAGAGAAAAACTGTTTTTT. Translating it yields CASSLEDREKLFF. The full variable domain, completed using reference TRBV5-4 and TRBJ1-4, is ETGVTQSPTHLIKTRGQQVTLRCSSQSGHNTVSWYQQALGQGPQFIFQYYREEENGRGNFPPRFSGLQFPNYSSELNVNALELDDSALYLCASSLEDREKLFFGSGTQLSVL.